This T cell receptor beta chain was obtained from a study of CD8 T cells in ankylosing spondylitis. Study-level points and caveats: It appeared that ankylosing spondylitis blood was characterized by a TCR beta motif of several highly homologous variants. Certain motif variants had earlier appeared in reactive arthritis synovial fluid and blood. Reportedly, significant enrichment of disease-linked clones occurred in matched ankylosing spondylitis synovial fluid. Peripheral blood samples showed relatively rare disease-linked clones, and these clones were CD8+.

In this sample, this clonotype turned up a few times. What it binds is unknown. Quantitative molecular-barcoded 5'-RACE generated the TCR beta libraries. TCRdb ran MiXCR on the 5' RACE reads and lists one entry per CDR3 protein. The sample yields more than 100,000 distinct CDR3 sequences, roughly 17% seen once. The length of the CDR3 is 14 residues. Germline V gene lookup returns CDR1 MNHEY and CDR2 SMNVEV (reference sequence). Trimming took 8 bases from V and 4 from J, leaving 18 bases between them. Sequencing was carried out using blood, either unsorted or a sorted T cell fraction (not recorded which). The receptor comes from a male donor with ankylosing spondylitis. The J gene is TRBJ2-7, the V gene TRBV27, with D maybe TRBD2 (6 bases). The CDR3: CASPILAGRYEQYF. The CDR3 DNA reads TGTGCCAGCCCCATATTGGCGGGACGGTACGAGCAGTACTTC.